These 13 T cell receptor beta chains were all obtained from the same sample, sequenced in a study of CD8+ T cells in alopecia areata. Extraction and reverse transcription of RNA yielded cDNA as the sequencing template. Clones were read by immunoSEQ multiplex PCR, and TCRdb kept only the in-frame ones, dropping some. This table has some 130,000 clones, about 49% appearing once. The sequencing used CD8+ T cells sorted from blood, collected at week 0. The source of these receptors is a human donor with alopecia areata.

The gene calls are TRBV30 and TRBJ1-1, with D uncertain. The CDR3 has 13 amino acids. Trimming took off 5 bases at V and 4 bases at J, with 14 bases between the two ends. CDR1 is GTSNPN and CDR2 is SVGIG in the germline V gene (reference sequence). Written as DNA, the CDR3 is TGTGCCTGGGATGCCGCAGCGGGCACTGAAGCTTTCTTT. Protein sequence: CAWDAAAGTEAFF. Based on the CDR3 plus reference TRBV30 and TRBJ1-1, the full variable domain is SQTIHQWPATLVQPVGSPLSLECTVEGTSNPNLYWYRQAAGRGLQLLFYSVGIGQISSEVPQNLSASRPQDRQFILSSKKLLLSDSGFYLCAWDAAAGTEAFFGQGTRLTVV.

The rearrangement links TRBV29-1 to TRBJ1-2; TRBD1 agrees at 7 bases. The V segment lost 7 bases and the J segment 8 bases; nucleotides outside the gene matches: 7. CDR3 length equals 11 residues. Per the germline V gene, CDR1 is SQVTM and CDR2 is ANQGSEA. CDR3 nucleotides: TGCAGCGGGGGGGACAGCTCCGGCTACACCTTC. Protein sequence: CSGGDSSGYTF.

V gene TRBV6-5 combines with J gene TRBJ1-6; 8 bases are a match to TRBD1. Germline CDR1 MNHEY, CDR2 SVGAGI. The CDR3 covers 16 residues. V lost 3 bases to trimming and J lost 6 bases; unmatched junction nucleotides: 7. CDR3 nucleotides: TGTGCCAGCAGTTATCTCCAGGGGGCTCGTAATTCACCCCTCCACTTT. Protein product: CASSYLQGARNSPLHF.

Written as DNA, the CDR3 is TGCAGCGTTGATCTACAGGGGATTGACTATGGCTACACCTTC. Protein product: CSVDLQGIDYGYTF. V is TRBV29-1 and J is TRBJ1-2; 7 bases match TRBD1. This CDR3 has 14 residues. Germline V gives CDR1 SQVTM, CDR2 ANQGSEA. With V trimmed by 3 bases and J by 3 bases, 7 bases remained unmatched.

The CDR3 region has the DNA TGTGCCAGCAGCTTAGACCCCTCCTACGAGCAGTACTTC. Protein sequence: CASSLDPSYEQYF. V and J are TRBV7-2 and TRBJ2-7; no firm D call. CDR1 and CDR2 (germline): SGHTA, FQGNSA. There are 13 residues in the CDR3. Deletions cut 1 base from V and 0 bases from J, with 4 bases between. The complete variable domain, with remaining parts taken from reference TRBV7-2 and TRBJ2-7, reads GAGVSQSPSNKVTEKGKDVELRCDPISGHTALYWYRQSLGQGLEFLIYFQGNSAPDKSGLPSDRFSAERTGGSVSTLTIQRTQQEDSAVYLCASSLDPSYEQYFGPGTRLTVT.

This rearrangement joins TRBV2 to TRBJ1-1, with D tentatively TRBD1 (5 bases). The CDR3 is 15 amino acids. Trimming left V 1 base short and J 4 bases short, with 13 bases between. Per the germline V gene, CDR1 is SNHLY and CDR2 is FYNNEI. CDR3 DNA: TGTGCCAGCAGTGAAGGGGGCGGTTTGGGCACTGAAGCTTTCTTT. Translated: CASSEGGGLGTEAFF.

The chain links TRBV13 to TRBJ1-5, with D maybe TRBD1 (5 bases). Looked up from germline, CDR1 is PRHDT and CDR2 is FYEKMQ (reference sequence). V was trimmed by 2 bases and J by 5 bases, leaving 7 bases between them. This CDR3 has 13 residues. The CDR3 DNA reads TGTGCCAGCAGCTTACAGGGTCATCAGCCCCAGCATTTT. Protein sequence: CASSLQGHQPQHF. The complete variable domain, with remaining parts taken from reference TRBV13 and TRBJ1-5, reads AAGVIQSPRHLIKEKRETATLKCYPIPRHDTVYWYQQGPGQDPQFLISFYEKMQSDKGSIPDRFSAQQFSDYHSELNMSSLELGDSALYFCASSLQGHQPQHFGDGTRLSIL.

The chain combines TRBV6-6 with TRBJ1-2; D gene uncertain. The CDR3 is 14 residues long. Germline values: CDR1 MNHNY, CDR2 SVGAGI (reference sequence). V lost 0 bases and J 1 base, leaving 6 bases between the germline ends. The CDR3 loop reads CASSYSADNYGYTF. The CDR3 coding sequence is TGTGCCAGCAGTTACTCGGCAGATAACTATGGCTACACCTTC.

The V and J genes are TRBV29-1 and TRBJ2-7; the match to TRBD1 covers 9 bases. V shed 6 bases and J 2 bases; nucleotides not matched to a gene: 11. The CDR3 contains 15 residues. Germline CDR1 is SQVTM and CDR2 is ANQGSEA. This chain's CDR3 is CSVRGAGTGPYEQYF. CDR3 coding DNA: TGCAGCGTCAGAGGAGCCGGGACAGGGCCCTACGAGCAGTACTTC.

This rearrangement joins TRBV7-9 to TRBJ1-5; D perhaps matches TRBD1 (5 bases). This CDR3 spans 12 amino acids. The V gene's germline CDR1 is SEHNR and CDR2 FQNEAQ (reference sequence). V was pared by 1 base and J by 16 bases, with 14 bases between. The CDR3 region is CASSLGGLGEHF. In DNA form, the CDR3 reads TGTGCCAGCAGCTTAGGGGGTCTAGGGGAACATTTT.

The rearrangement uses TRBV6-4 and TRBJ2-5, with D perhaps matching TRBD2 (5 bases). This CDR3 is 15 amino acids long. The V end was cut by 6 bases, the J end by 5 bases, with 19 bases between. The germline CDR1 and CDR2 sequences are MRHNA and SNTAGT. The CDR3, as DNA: TGTGCCAGCAGCCCACTAGAGAGTGAGAGGGAGACCCAGTACTTC. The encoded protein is CASSPLESERETQYF.

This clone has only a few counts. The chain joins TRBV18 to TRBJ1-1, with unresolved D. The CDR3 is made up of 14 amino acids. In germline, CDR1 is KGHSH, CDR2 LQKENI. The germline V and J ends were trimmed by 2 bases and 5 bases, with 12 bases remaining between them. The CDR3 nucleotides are TGTGCCAGCTCACCAGGCGGGGAGTGGACTGAAGCTTTCTTT. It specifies CASSPGGEWTEAFF.

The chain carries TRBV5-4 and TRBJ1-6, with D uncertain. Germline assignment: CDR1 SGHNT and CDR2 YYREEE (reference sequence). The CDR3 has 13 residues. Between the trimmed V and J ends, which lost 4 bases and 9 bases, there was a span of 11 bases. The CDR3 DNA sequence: TGTGCCAGCAGCCCAGGCCGCGGTTCACCCCTCCACTTT. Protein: CASSPGRGSPLHF.